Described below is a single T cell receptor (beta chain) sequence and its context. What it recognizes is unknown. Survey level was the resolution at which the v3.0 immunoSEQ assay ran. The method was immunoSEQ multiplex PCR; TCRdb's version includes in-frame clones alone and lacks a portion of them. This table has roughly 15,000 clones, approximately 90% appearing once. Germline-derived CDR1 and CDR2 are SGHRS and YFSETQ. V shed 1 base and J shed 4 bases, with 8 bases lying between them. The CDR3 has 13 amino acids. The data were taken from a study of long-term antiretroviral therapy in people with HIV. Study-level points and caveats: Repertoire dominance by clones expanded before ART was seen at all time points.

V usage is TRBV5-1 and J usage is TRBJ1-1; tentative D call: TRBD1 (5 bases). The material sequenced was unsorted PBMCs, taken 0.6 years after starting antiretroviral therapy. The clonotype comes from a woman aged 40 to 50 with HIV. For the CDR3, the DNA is TGCGCCAGCAGCTTGACCCAGGGCACTGAAGCTTTCTTT. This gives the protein CASSLTQGTEAFF.